Below are 10 T cell receptor beta chains sequenced from a single sample in a study of T cell responses to AZD1222 COVID-19 vaccine. The method was immunoSEQ multiplex PCR; TCRdb's version includes in-frame clones alone and lacks a portion of them. The sample records approximately 120,000 clones, approximately 85% being singletons. Sample: peripheral blood, taken on day 0 of MenACWY control vaccination. The source is an adult in good health.

The chain has TRBV4-1 and TRBJ2-1; D could derive from TRBD1 or TRBD2 (5 bases each). The CDR3 is made up of 16 amino acids. The V end lost 2 bases, the J end lost 4 bases, and 15 bases lay between the germline ends. Germline CDR1 reads MGHRA; CDR2 reads YSYEKL. Here the CDR3 reads CASSQPGASRYNEQFF. The CDR3 coding sequence is TGCGCCAGCAGCCAACCCGGGGCTAGCCGGTACAATGAGCAGTTCTTC.

The V call is TRBV28, the J call TRBJ2-3, with D possibly being TRBD2 (5 bases). This CDR3 spans 15 amino acids. V shed 3 bases and J shed 6 bases, with 16 bases lying between them. Germline assignment: CDR1 MDHEN and CDR2 SYDVKM. The CDR3 coding sequence is TGTGCCAGCAGTTTTGCTGCGGAGGTGCGGGATACGCAGTATTTT. Encoded protein: CASSFAAEVRDTQYF.

V is TRBV28 and J is TRBJ2-1; D gene unclear. The V and J ends lost 6 bases and 9 bases respectively, with 12 bases between them. CDR1 is MDHEN, CDR2 SYDVKM, per germline. CDR3 length: 12 residues. The CDR3 is CASSQRWGEQFF. Written as DNA, the CDR3 is TGTGCCAGCAGCCAACGCTGGGGTGAGCAGTTCTTC.

The J gene is TRBJ2-7, the V gene TRBV6-5; TRBD1 matches 9 bases. The CDR3 contains 15 residues. Per germline, CDR1 MNHEY and CDR2 SVGAGI. The junction had 0 bases not matched to a gene; V was cut back by 0 bases and J by 0 bases. CDR3: CASSYSTGGSYEQYF. CDR3 in DNA: TGTGCCAGCAGTTACTCGACAGGGGGCTCCTACGAGCAGTACTTC.

CDR3 bases: TGTGCCAGCAGCTTAGTGGCGGAGAGTAGTGAAGCTTTCTTT. Translating gives CASSLVAESSEAFF. The chain carries TRBV7-9 and TRBJ1-1, with D uncertain. Deletions cut 1 base from V and 7 bases from J, with 13 bases between. This CDR3 region has 14 residues. Germline values: CDR1 SEHNR, CDR2 FQNEAQ (reference sequence).

This rearrangement joins TRBV5-6 to TRBJ2-7; D gene uncertain. Germline loops: CDR1 SGHDT, CDR2 YYEEEE. The length of the CDR3 is 12 residues. V was cut by 0 bases and J by 1 base, with 2 bases left in between. The CDR3 region has the DNA TGTGCCAGCAGCTTGGAGTCCTACGAGCAGTACTTC. Translated, it gives CASSLESYEQYF.

J is TRBJ2-7 and V is TRBV5-1, with D maybe TRBD2 (6 bases). Germline V lookup: CDR1 SGHRS, CDR2 YFSETQ. V dropped 3 bases and J dropped 2 bases, with 9 bases sitting between them. This CDR3 comprises 13 residues. The CDR3 spells CASSSRTTYEQYF. As DNA, the CDR3 is TGCGCCAGCAGCTCGAGGACTACCTACGAGCAGTACTTC.

This chain links TRBV27 with TRBJ1-2, with a possible D match to TRBD1 (5 bases). The ends were cut back, 6 bases at V and 4 bases at J, with 12 bases in the middle. Germline values: CDR1 MNHEY, CDR2 SMNVEV (reference sequence). This CDR3 contains 13 residues. The CDR3 loop reads CASSRDRAYGYTF. CDR3 DNA sequence: TGTGCCAGCAGCCGTGACAGAGCCTATGGCTACACCTTC.

The V gene is TRBV7-2, the J gene TRBJ2-1, with D hard to call. The CDR3 covers 14 residues. Germline CDR1 reads SGHTA; CDR2 reads FQGNSA. The V end was cut by 1 base, the J end by 7 bases, with 11 bases between. The CDR3, as DNA: TGTGCCAGCAGCTTAGAGCCCTCGGCAAATGAGCAGTTCTTC. Translation gives CASSLEPSANEQFF.

This clone was seen once. This chain uses TRBV5-1 with TRBJ1-3; D is ambiguous. The CDR3 is made up of 14 amino acids. The ends were cut back, 5 bases at V and 3 bases at J, with 12 bases in the middle. Per the germline V gene, CDR1 is SGHRS and CDR2 is YFSETQ. The CDR3 DNA reads as TGCGCCAGCAGACGGACTTACCTTGGAAACACCATATATTTT. As protein: CASRRTYLGNTIYF.